Following are 27 T cell receptor beta chains from one sample sequenced in a study of T-cell memory formation after mild COVID-19. Using its own MiXCR run on the 5' RACE reads, TCRdb lists one record per CDR3 protein. This sample has about 210,000 distinct CDR3 sequences, with around 25% found just once. Sample: PBMCs or a T cell subset sorted from them (not recorded which). These TCRs come from an adult woman who had mild COVID-19 (a few samples of this study predate the infection). Cell type and time point are not known.

CDR3 nucleotides: TGTGCCAGCAGTGGTATCGCCTACGAGCAGTACTTC. Translation: CASSGIAYEQYF. V usage is TRBV6-2 or TRBV6-3 and J usage is TRBJ2-7; D is unclear. Germline V gene sequence: CDR1 MNHEY, CDR2 SVGEGT. V dropped 5 bases and J dropped 2 bases, with 7 bases sitting between them. CDR3 length: 12 residues.

V usage is TRBV18 and J usage is TRBJ2-5, with 10 bases that match TRBD1. The CDR3 has 16 residues. V lost 5 bases and J lost 6; bases outside the gene matches: 12. Germline assignment: CDR1 KGHSH and CDR2 LQKENI. The CDR3, as DNA: TGTGCCAGCTCATCATCCATGACAGGGGGCGGAAAGACCCAGTACTTC. It specifies CASSSSMTGGGKTQYF.

In its sample, this clonotype was seen a few times. The J gene is TRBJ2-5, the V gene TRBV7-9; the D gene is possibly TRBD2 (6 bases). The V end lost 5 bases, the J end lost 5 bases, and 18 bases lay between the germline ends. CDR3 length: 15 residues. Per the germline V gene, CDR1 is SEHNR and CDR2 is FQNEAQ (reference sequence). The CDR3: CASSPAGSGWETQYF. CDR3 in DNA: TGTGCCAGCAGCCCCGCCGGCAGCGGGTGGGAGACCCAGTACTTC.

A few counts support this clonotype. This chain joins TRBV11-2 and TRBJ2-2, with 10 bases aligning to TRBD2. The CDR3 is made up of 16 amino acids. The V gene's germline CDR1 is SGHAT and CDR2 FQNNGV. After removal of 4 bases from V and 6 bases from J, the junction contained 8 bases not matched to a gene. CDR3 residues: CASSSHSGGAPGELFF. CDR3 bases: TGTGCCAGCAGCTCACACAGCGGGGGGGCCCCCGGGGAGCTGTTTTTT.

The sample holds a few counts of this clonotype. The chain is built from TRBV29-1 and TRBJ2-7; no reliable D call. CDR1 SQVTM and CDR2 ANQGSEA come from the germline V gene. V dropped 7 bases and J dropped 2 bases, with 12 bases sitting between them. The CDR3 contains 12 residues. The CDR3 sequence: CSALMTPYEQYF. The CDR3 bases are TGCAGCGCCCTGATGACCCCCTACGAGCAGTACTTC.

This clonotype was detected a few times. The rearrangement joins TRBV6-5 to TRBJ1-1, with TRBD1 matching over 7 bases. The germline gives CDR1 MNHEY, CDR2 SVGAGI. J gave up 8 bases and V 8 bases, and 5 bases lay outside the gene matches. The CDR3 covers 11 residues. DNA for the CDR3: TGTGCCAGCCAAGGACAGGCCGAAGCTTTCTTT. Translation: CASQGQAEAFF.

The chain links TRBV29-1 to TRBJ2-1; 7 nucleotides agree with TRBD2. The junction had 11 bases not matched to a gene; V was cut back by 6 bases and J by 12 bases. From germline, CDR1 is SQVTM and CDR2 ANQGSEA. The CDR3 has 12 residues. The chain's CDR3 is CSVLTSPGGQFF. CDR3 DNA sequence: TGCAGCGTCCTGACCTCCCCGGGGGGGCAGTTCTTC.

This rearrangement joins TRBV4-2 to TRBJ2-5; 8 bases match TRBD1. The germline V gene encodes CDR1 LGHNA and CDR2 YNFKEQ. The CDR3 has 14 amino acids. After removal of 4 bases from V and 3 bases from J, the junction contained 4 bases not matched to a gene. The CDR3 loop is CASSRAGQEETQYF. The CDR3 region has the DNA TGTGCCAGCAGCCGGGCGGGACAGGAAGAGACCCAGTACTTC.

In its sample, this clonotype was seen a few times. V and J are TRBV12-3 or TRBV12-4 and TRBJ1-2; D is perhaps TRBD1 (6 bases). The CDR3 loop spans 13 amino acids. The V end lost 10 bases, the J end lost 4 bases, and 16 bases lay between the germline ends. CDR3 region: CATNRDYGYGYTF. DNA for the CDR3: TGTGCCACCAACAGGGACTACGGCTATGGCTACACCTTC.

This chain links TRBV20-1 with TRBJ1-1, with D possibly matching TRBD1 (5 bases). The CDR3 spans 16 residues. Germline lookup yields CDR1 DFQATT and CDR2 SNEGSKA (reference sequence). Trimming removed 3 bases from V and 0 bases from J, with 17 bases in between. The CDR3 DNA reads as TGCAGTGCTAGCGGGACGCGCAACTTGATGAACACTGAAGCTTTCTTT. Translation gives CSASGTRNLMNTEAFF.

CDR3 DNA: TGCGCCAGCAGCCAACAACAGCACAGGGGTGATGAAAAACTGTTTTTT. It yields the protein CASSQQQHRGDEKLFF. The chain recombines TRBV4-3 with TRBJ1-4; 7 bases are a match to TRBD1. The CDR3 runs to 16 residues. V shed 2 bases and J 6 bases; nucleotides not matched to a gene: 9. Germline V CDR1 and CDR2: LGHNA, YSLEER.

J is TRBJ1-1 and V is TRBV11-2; D remains unclear. In germline, CDR1 is SGHAT, CDR2 FQNNGV. CDR3 size: 13 residues. V was pared by 4 bases and J by 7 bases, with 13 bases between. The CDR3 spells CASSSSAFLEAFF. In DNA, the CDR3 is TGTGCCAGCAGCTCAAGCGCGTTCCTTGAAGCTTTCTTT.

The chain uses TRBV20-1 and TRBJ2-6; TRBD1 or TRBD2 may be the D gene (5 bases each). CDR3 length equals 16 residues. Trimming removed 6 bases from V and 2 bases from J, with 17 bases in between. Germline V gene data show CDR1 as DFQATT and CDR2 as SNEGSKA (reference sequence). The CDR3 DNA follows: TGCAGTGCCAGAACTCTCTTGGGGGCTGGGGCCAACGTCCTGACTTTC. Translation: CSARTLLGAGANVLTF.

The chain uses TRBV6-1 and TRBJ1-2; D is perhaps TRBD1 (6 bases). CDR1 MNHNS and CDR2 SASEGT come from the germline V gene. V was cut by 7 bases and J by 5 bases, with 20 bases left in between. The CDR3 covers 15 residues. Here the CDR3 DNA reads TGTGCCAGCACACCTCAACAGGGCACGGCGTATGGCTACACCTTC. Translated: CASTPQQGTAYGYTF.

The rearrangement links TRBV20-1 to TRBJ2-7, with D tentatively TRBD2 (5 bases). Germline CDR1 is DFQATT and CDR2 is SNEGSKA (reference sequence). Trimming took 1 base from V and 6 from J, leaving 19 bases between them. This CDR3 spans 15 amino acids. The CDR3 DNA sequence: TGCAGTGCTAGAGGGATCTCCGAGGCCGGGGTCGAGCAGTACTTC. Translated, it gives CSARGISEAGVEQYF.

V gene TRBV21-1 combines with J gene TRBJ2-7; TRBD2, the D gene given by the table, was not confirmed from the DNA. TRBV21-1 is deemed a pseudogene. The CDR3 runs 17 residues. The chain's CDR3 is CASSKSKAGPSSYEQYF. As DNA, the CDR3 is TGTGCCAGCAGCAAATCAAAGGCAGGACCCTCATCCTACGAGCAGTACTTC.

The chain joins TRBV28 to TRBJ1-1; D is unclear. Germline V gives CDR1 MDHEN, CDR2 SYDVKM. Deletions cut 2 bases from V and 1 base from J, with 11 bases between. The CDR3 has 15 residues. CDR3 residues: CASSLLRIRNTEAFF. CDR3 in DNA: TGTGCCAGCAGTTTACTCAGGATCAGGAACACTGAAGCTTTCTTT.

This clonotype was observed a few times. V usage is TRBV29-1 and J usage is TRBJ2-7; a weak D match, TRBD2 (6 bases). V gave up 5 bases and J gave up 2 bases, with 16 bases separating them. CDR3 length: 14 residues. CDR1 is SQVTM and CDR2 is ANQGSEA in the germline V gene. The chain's CDR3 is CSVKSPGLTYEQYF. CDR3 nucleotide sequence: TGCAGCGTTAAATCTCCGGGACTGACCTACGAGCAGTACTTC.

This clonotype showed up just a few times. The J gene is TRBJ1-5, the V gene TRBV5-1; no firm D call. V was pared by 5 bases and J by 3 bases, with 15 bases between. The CDR3 runs to 15 residues. The germline gives CDR1 SGHRS, CDR2 YFSETQ. CDR3: CASSPDGYDNQPQHF. As DNA, the CDR3 is TGCGCCAGCAGTCCGGACGGTTATGACAATCAGCCCCAGCATTTT. Combining the CDR3 with reference TRBV5-1 and TRBJ1-5 gives the whole variable domain KAGVTQTPRYLIKTRGQQVTLSCSPISGHRSVSWYQQTPGQGLQFLFEYFSETQRNKGNFPGRFSGRQFSNSRSEMNVSTLELGDSALYLCASSPDGYDNQPQHFGDGTRLSIL.

This clonotype has only a few counts. V is TRBV7-3 and J is TRBJ1-5, with TRBD1 as a possible D gene (5 bases). The V gene lost 3 bases and the J gene lost 6 bases, with 9 bases spanning the gap. In germline, CDR1 is SGHTA, CDR2 FQGTGA. The CDR3 is made up of 13 amino acids. The CDR3 nucleotides read TGTGCCAGCAGCTTGGGGCCTGGTCAGCCCCAGCATTTT. Translated: CASSLGPGQPQHF.

This clonotype was observed a few times. This chain joins TRBV27 and TRBJ2-1, with 8 bases aligning to TRBD2. This CDR3 is built from 14 residues. Germline CDR1 is MNHEY and CDR2 is SMNVEV (reference sequence). With V trimmed by 7 bases and J by 6 bases, 8 bases remained unmatched. The CDR3 coding sequence is TGTGCCAGCACCTTGAGCGGGAGCTTCAATGAGCAGTTCTTC. Translation gives CASTLSGSFNEQFF.

The gene calls are TRBV25-1 and TRBJ2-3; 11 bases are a match to TRBD2. The CDR3 is 17 amino acids. Germline-derived CDR1 and CDR2 are MGHDK and SYGVNS. The junction had 8 bases not matched to a gene; V was cut back by 2 bases and J by 4 bases. CDR3 nucleotide sequence: TGTGCCAGCAGTGAACACACTAGCGGGAGATCCCCAGATACGCAGTATTTT. Protein sequence: CASSEHTSGRSPDTQYF.

This clonotype was seen just once. The chain employs TRBV30 and TRBJ2-2, with D uncertain. In germline, CDR1 is GTSNPN, CDR2 SVGIG (reference sequence). The CDR3 consists of 12 residues. V lost 1 base and J 4 bases, leaving 4 bases between the germline ends. The CDR3 sequence: CAWSGGTGELFF. The CDR3 bases are TGTGCCTGGAGTGGCGGCACCGGGGAGCTGTTTTTT.

The sample holds a few counts of this clonotype. The rearrangement uses TRBV29-1 and TRBJ2-3; TRBD1 might be the D (6 bases). The CDR3 is 15 amino acids. V was shortened by 4 bases and J by 2 bases, with 16 bases between the two germline ends. CDR1 is SQVTM, CDR2 ANQGSEA, per germline. The CDR3 loop is CSVAVGQGNTDTQYF. CDR3 nucleotides: TGCAGCGTTGCGGTGGGTCAGGGGAACACAGATACGCAGTATTTT.

The J gene is TRBJ1-4, the V gene TRBV2; tentatively, D is TRBD1 (5 bases). The V and J ends lost 6 bases and 8 bases respectively, with 13 bases between them. Looked up from germline, CDR1 is SNHLY and CDR2 is FYNNEI. CDR3 size: 13 residues. The CDR3 region has the DNA TGTGCCAGCAGAGGACAAGGAAACGAAAAACTGTTTTTT. The encoded protein is CASRGQGNEKLFF.

The gene calls are TRBV5-1 and TRBJ1-5, with TRBD1 matching 10 bases. Germline loops: CDR1 SGHRS, CDR2 YFSETQ. V trimming: 0 bases; J trimming: 6 bases; junction bases outside the gene matches: 0. The CDR3 is 14 amino acids. The CDR3 loop reads CASSLGTGGQPQHF. The CDR3 DNA sequence: TGCGCCAGCAGCTTGGGGACAGGGGGTCAGCCCCAGCATTTT.

The genes are TRBV7-6 and TRBJ2-7; 7 bases agree with TRBD1. The CDR3 runs 14 residues. V shed 5 bases and J 3 bases; nucleotides not matched to a gene: 7. Per germline, CDR1 SGHVS and CDR2 FNYEAQ. The CDR3: CASSTRQGDYEQYF. The CDR3 coding sequence is TGTGCCAGCAGCACGCGACAGGGTGACTACGAGCAGTACTTC.